This TCR beta chain comes out of a study of beta chain features in type 1 diabetes. Findings of the study overall: VDJ junctions in type 1 diabetes patients carried more deletions and fewer insertions.

To note about this clone: Its antigen is unidentified.

The CDR3 is 14 amino acids. The germline V gene encodes CDR1 SQVTM and CDR2 ANQGSEA. Germline trimming cut 4 bases from V and 4 bases from J; bases unmatched to any gene: 5. Expressed TCRB transcripts got sequenced, as all isolated RNA was reverse transcribed. The table came from immunoSEQ multiplex PCR; TCRdb's copy has only in-frame clones and leaves some out. The sample lists 620,000 or so clones; less than 20% were seen once. Sample: naive CD4+ T cells from blood. This TCR was sampled from a man aged 18 to 29 in good health. The V gene is TRBV29-1, the J gene TRBJ2-1; TRBD2 matches at 9 bases. The CDR3 sequence is CSVVAGGPYNEQFF. The DNA for the CDR3 is TGCAGCGTTGTTGCGGGAGGGCCGTACAATGAGCAGTTCTTC.